The next 24 T cell receptor beta chains were all read from a single sample in a study of Graves' ophthalmopathy and Graves' hyperthyroidism. Amplification from RNA transcripts yielded the TCR beta CDR3 regions. First-round RT-PCR with HTBI primers preceded a second-round multiplex PCR. TCRdb used MiXCR to reprocess the multiplex PCR reads, holding one entry per CDR3 protein. Among some 200,000 distinct CDR3 sequences listed, roughly 29% were seen once. Sequenced material: peripheral blood. Receptors originate from a man over 45 with Graves' ophthalmopathy.

This clonotype was observed at least ten times. The CDR3 sequence is CASSRFGTGHHLLAKNIQYF. The CDR3 bases are TGTGCCAGCAGCCGTTTTGGGACAGGCCATCACCTGCTAGCCAAAAACATTCAGTACTTC. V usage is TRBV11-2 and J usage is TRBJ2-4; TRBD1 matches 8 bases. CDR3 length: 20 amino acids. Germline lookup yields CDR1 SGHAT and CDR2 FQNNGV. V lost 5 bases, J lost 0 bases, and 18 bases stayed unmatched. The full variable domain, in which reference TRBV11-2 and TRBJ2-4 provide the parts outside the CDR3, is EAGVAQSPRYKIIEKRQSVAFWCNPISGHATLYWYQQILGQGPKLLIQFQNNGVVDDSQLPKDRFSAERLKGVDSTLKIQPAKLEDSAVYLCASSRFGTGHHLLAKNIQYFGAGTRLSVL.

This chain connects TRBV6-4 to TRBJ1-6, with a tentative D call TRBD1 (6 bases). Germline CDR1 and CDR2: MRHNA and SNTAGT. The CDR3 is made up of 13 amino acids. V was shortened by 5 bases and J by 7 bases, with 9 bases between the two germline ends. The CDR3 loop is CASSSTGNSPLHF. CDR3 DNA: TGTGCCAGCAGTTCAACAGGGAATTCACCCCTCCACTTT.

This clonotype showed up many times. The chain links TRBV6-2 or TRBV6-3 to TRBJ2-7, with D unclear. Germline CDR1 reads MNHEY; CDR2 reads SVGEGT. This CDR3 spans 11 amino acids. V lost 6 bases and J lost 4, with 7 bases in between. The CDR3 sequence: CASRNGYEQYF. For the CDR3, the DNA is TGTGCCAGCAGGAACGGGTACGAGCAGTACTTC.

This clonotype showed up just a few times. The chain combines TRBV24-1 with TRBJ1-1; unclear D gene. CDR1 and CDR2 (germline): KGHDR, SFDVKD. The V end lost 12 bases, the J end lost 4 bases, and 20 bases lay between the germline ends. CDR3 length: 14 residues. The CDR3 loop reads CAVERLRERTEAFF. Here the CDR3 DNA reads TGTGCCGTCGAGAGGTTGAGGGAACGCACTGAAGCTTTCTTT.

The sample holds many counts of this clonotype. The V call is TRBV3-1, the J call TRBJ1-2; D may be TRBD1 (5 bases). From germline, CDR1 is LGHDT and CDR2 YNNKEL (reference sequence). This CDR3 region has 14 residues. Trimming removed 1 base at V and 6 bases at J, with 12 bases between. CDR3 sequence (DNA): TGTGCCAGCAGCCAAGTATCGGGGGTAGATGGCTACACCTTC. Its protein product is CASSQVSGVDGYTF.

This chain links TRBV6-2 or TRBV6-3 with TRBJ1-1, with D possibly being TRBD1 (5 bases). Germline assignment: CDR1 MNHEY and CDR2 SVGEGT. The CDR3 is 14 residues long. V lost 7 bases and J 1 base, leaving 13 bases between the germline ends. The CDR3 sequence is CASTRGAPNTEAFF. The CDR3 DNA follows: TGTGCCAGCACCCGTGGGGCCCCGAACACTGAAGCTTTCTTT.

The chain is built from TRBV9 and TRBJ1-6, with no clear D. From germline, CDR1 is SGDLS and CDR2 YYNGEE. V was pared by 4 bases and J by 7 bases, with 15 bases between. The CDR3 is made up of 15 amino acids. The CDR3 reads CASSLTPGPNSPLHF. The CDR3 region has the DNA TGTGCCAGCAGCTTAACCCCGGGCCCCAATTCACCCCTCCACTTT.

This clonotype has ten or more counts. The chain has TRBV7-2 and TRBJ2-4; D ambiguous. With 2 bases removed from V and 8 bases from J, the gap between germline ends came to 4 bases. Germline V gives CDR1 SGHTA, CDR2 FQGNSA. The CDR3 is made up of 11 amino acids. The CDR3 bases are TGTGCCAGCAGCTTATCAGACATTCAGTACTTC. It yields the protein CASSLSDIQYF.

This clonotype was seen at least ten times. The rearrangement joins TRBV20-1 to TRBJ2-7; 8 bases line up with TRBD2. J lost 4 bases, V lost 4 bases, and 3 bases had no gene match. CDR1 DFQATT and CDR2 SNEGSKA come from the germline V gene (reference sequence). This CDR3 comprises 12 residues. The CDR3, as DNA: TGCAGTGCTACCGGGACTAGTTACGAGCAGTACTTC. Translation: CSATGTSYEQYF.

This clonotype was picked up many times. The chain joins TRBV12-3 or TRBV12-4 to TRBJ2-2; 8 nucleotides match TRBD1. V gave up 4 bases and J gave up 7 bases; unmatched junction bases: 11. The CDR3 totals 16 residues. The DNA for the CDR3 is TGTGCCAGCAGTTCCCCAGGGGGCAGGGATGGCGGGGAGCTGTTTTTT. It yields the protein CASSSPGGRDGGELFF.

This clonotype has a count of ten or more. The chain joins TRBV6-5 to TRBJ2-5; 14 bases align to TRBD2. The germline gives CDR1 MNHEY, CDR2 SVGAGI. The trim removed 6 bases at V and 5 bases at J, leaving 8 bases unmatched. There are 16 residues in the CDR3. The CDR3, as DNA: TGTGCCAGCAGCCAGACTAGCGGGAGGGCCTGGGAGACCCAGTACTTC. Its translation is CASSQTSGRAWETQYF.

The chain employs TRBV7-2 and TRBJ2-7; TRBD2 aligns across 7 bases. The CDR3 has 13 residues. Trimming cost V 3 bases and J 5 bases; bases outside gene matches: 4. The germline CDR1 and CDR2 sequences are SGHTA and FQGNSA. This CDR3 reads CASSFGAGDEQYF. The DNA for the CDR3 is TGTGCCAGCAGCTTCGGCGCGGGAGACGAGCAGTACTTC.

The chain has TRBV28 and TRBJ1-3, with D hard to call. The CDR3 has 11 residues. The V end lost 10 bases, the J end lost 7 bases, and 11 bases lay between the germline ends. CDR1 is MDHEN, CDR2 SYDVKM, per germline. CDR3 bases: TGTGCCACCGGTTTGGGGAACACCATATATTTT. Its translation: CATGLGNTIYF.

CDR3 residues: CSARLAGGPVETQYF. CDR3 sequence (DNA): TGCAGTGCTAGACTAGCGGGAGGGCCGGTGGAGACCCAGTACTTC. The V gene is TRBV20-1, the J gene TRBJ2-5; TRBD2 agrees at 12 bases. J gave up 5 bases and V 2 bases, and 6 bases lay outside the gene matches. The CDR3 totals 15 residues. CDR1 and CDR2 from the germline V gene are DFQATT and SNEGSKA (reference sequence).

This clonotype was seen repeatedly, ten times or more. The chain uses TRBV6-2 or TRBV6-3 and TRBJ2-7; no definite D call. The germline V gene has CDR1 MNHEY and CDR2 SVGEGT. The CDR3 is made up of 12 amino acids. The ends were cut back, 2 bases at V and 2 bases at J, with 4 bases in the middle. CDR3 nucleotide sequence: TGTGCCAGCAGTTACCCGACCTACGAGCAGTACTTC. This codes for CASSYPTYEQYF.

This clonotype was counted at least ten times. The chain carries TRBV11-2 and TRBJ2-7, with TRBD2 matching 9 bases. Unmatched junction bases numbered 3, after V lost 3 bases and J lost 0 bases. Germline lookup yields CDR1 SGHAT and CDR2 FQNNGV. This CDR3 comprises 15 residues. CDR3 protein: CASSFGAGGSYEQYF. CDR3 nucleotides: TGTGCCAGCAGCTTTGGAGCGGGGGGCTCCTACGAGCAGTACTTC.

This clonotype has just a few counts. The J gene is TRBJ1-1, the V gene TRBV28, with TRBD1 as a possible D gene (5 bases). The CDR3 spans 15 residues. V was cut by 1 base and J by 6 bases, with 15 bases left in between. The germline V gene encodes CDR1 MDHEN and CDR2 SYDVKM. The CDR3 coding sequence is TGTGCCAGCAGTTTATATGGCGGGGGTTACGCTGAAGCTTTCTTT. This translates into CASSLYGGGYAEAFF.

This clonotype has at least ten counts. The chain is built from TRBV27 and TRBJ2-5, with D possibly TRBD2 on 6 matching bases. V lost 1 base and J lost 5, with 14 bases in between. This CDR3 is built from 15 residues. Germline loops: CDR1 MNHEY, CDR2 SMNVEV (reference sequence). The CDR3 protein is CASSLWAGPGETQYF. The CDR3 DNA reads TGTGCCAGCAGTTTATGGGCGGGGCCCGGGGAGACCCAGTACTTC.

The table lists this clonotype with many counts. The chain uses TRBV6-4 and TRBJ2-7; 13 bases fit TRBD2. CDR1 is MRHNA and CDR2 is SNTAGT in the germline V gene. The CDR3 spans 17 residues. Trimming cost V 4 bases and J 1 base; bases outside gene matches: 7. CDR3: CASSARTSGRGSYEQYF. The DNA for the CDR3 is TGTGCCAGCAGTGCTCGGACTAGCGGGAGAGGGTCCTACGAGCAGTACTTC.

This clonotype was recorded at least ten times. The chain employs TRBV10-3 and TRBJ1-1; perhaps TRBD1 as D (6 bases). The V and J ends lost 0 bases and 5 bases respectively, with 13 bases between them. The germline CDR1 and CDR2 sequences are ENHRY and SYGVKD. The CDR3 is 15 residues long. The CDR3 here is CAISESSLGGTEAFF. The DNA of the CDR3 is TGTGCCATCAGTGAGTCGAGTTTAGGGGGAACTGAAGCTTTCTTT.

The chain carries TRBV6-2 or TRBV6-3 and TRBJ2-2; 7 bases are a match to TRBD1. Germline V gene data show CDR1 as MNHEY and CDR2 as SVGEGT. The CDR3 consists of 15 residues. The junction had 8 bases not matched to a gene; V was cut back by 4 bases and J by 6 bases. The DNA of the CDR3 is TGTGCCAGCAGTTCCGGGACAGAAATATCCGGGGAGCTGTTTTTT. Its protein product is CASSSGTEISGELFF.

This clonotype was counted ten times or more. The chain links TRBV6-5 to TRBJ2-2; D may be TRBD1 (5 bases). Germline V lookup: CDR1 MNHEY, CDR2 SVGAGI. The CDR3 is 14 residues long. V lost 8 bases, J lost 1 base, and 11 bases lay in between. In nucleotides, the CDR3 is TGTGCCAGCCTCCCCGACAGGAACACCGGGGAGCTGTTTTTT. It codes for CASLPDRNTGELFF.

This clonotype was recorded many times. The CDR3 end shows no conserved phenylalanine or tryptophan, and so a read error is likely. J is TRBJ2-2 and V is TRBV6-1; D tentatively fits TRBD1 or TRBD2 (5 bases each). The CDR3 runs 14 residues. Trimming removed 4 bases at V and 6 bases at J, with 12 bases between. Germline-derived CDR1 and CDR2 are MNHNS and SASEGT. CDR3: CASSAGRLAGELFL. For the CDR3, the DNA is TGTGCCAGCAGTGCGGGACGGCTCGCCGGGGAGCTGTTTCTT.

This clonotype showed up many times. The chain couples TRBV15 to TRBJ2-5; the match to TRBD2 covers 11 bases. V lost 2 bases and J lost 4; bases outside the gene matches: 3. CDR1 and CDR2 from the germline V gene are LNHNV and YYDKDF (reference sequence). The length of the CDR3 is 15 residues. The CDR3 protein is CATSRTGTSGETQYF. For the CDR3, the DNA is TGTGCCACCAGCAGAACTGGGACTAGCGGAGAGACCCAGTACTTC. Full variable domain (remainder filled in from reference TRBV15 and TRBJ2-5): DAMVIQNPRYQVTQFGKPVTLSCSQTLNHNVMYWYQQKSSQAPKLLFHYYDKDFNNEADTPDNFQSRRPNTSFCFLDIRSPGLGDTAMYLCATSRTGTSGETQYFGPGTRLLVL.